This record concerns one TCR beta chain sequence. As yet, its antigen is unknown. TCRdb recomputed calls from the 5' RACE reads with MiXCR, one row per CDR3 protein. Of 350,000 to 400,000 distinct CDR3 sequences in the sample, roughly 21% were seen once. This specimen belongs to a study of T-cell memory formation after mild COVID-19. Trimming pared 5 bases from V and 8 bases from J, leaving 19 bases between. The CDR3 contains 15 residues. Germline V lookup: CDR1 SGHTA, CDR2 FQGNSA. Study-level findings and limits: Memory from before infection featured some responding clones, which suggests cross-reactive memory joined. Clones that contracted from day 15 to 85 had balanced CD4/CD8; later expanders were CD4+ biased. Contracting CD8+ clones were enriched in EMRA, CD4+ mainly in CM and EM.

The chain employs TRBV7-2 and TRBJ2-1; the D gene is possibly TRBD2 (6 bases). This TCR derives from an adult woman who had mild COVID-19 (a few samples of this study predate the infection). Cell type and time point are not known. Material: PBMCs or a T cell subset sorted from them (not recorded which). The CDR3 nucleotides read TGTGCCAGCAGCCGGAGGGTGGAGGGGCGCTATGAGCAGTTCTTC. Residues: CASSRRVEGRYEQFF. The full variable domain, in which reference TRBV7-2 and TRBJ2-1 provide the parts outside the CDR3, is GAGVSQSPSNKVTEKGKDVELRCDPISGHTALYWYRQSLGQGLEFLIYFQGNSAPDKSGLPSDRFSAERTGGSVSTLTIQRTQQEDSAVYLCASSRRVEGRYEQFFGPGTRLTVL.